This is a list of T cell receptor beta chains from one sample in a study of Graves' ophthalmopathy and Graves' hyperthyroidism. TCRdb fed the multiplex PCR reads into MiXCR, producing one record per CDR3 protein. This repertoire shows over 150,000 distinct CDR3 sequences, less than 45% found once; its top ten account for less than 6%. Input material: peripheral blood. The receptors here all came from a woman aged 40 to 49 with Graves' ophthalmopathy. Both conserved end residues are part of each CDR3. Each record gives: J gene, clone size, D gene, V gene, CDR3 DNA, CDR3 protein. A D gene is named only where the DNA matches it firmly. Rows may omit the clone size; those that give it use once, few, many or a size class.

J gene: TRBJ2-7
clone size: many
D gene: -
V gene: TRBV13
CDR3 DNA: TGTGCCAGCAGCCACAGAGTCGGCGAGCAGTACTTC
CDR3 protein: CASSHRVGEQYF

J gene: TRBJ2-7
clone size: many
D gene: -
V gene: TRBV6-1
CDR3 DNA: TGTGCCAGCAGTGAATTGGGCAAAACCTACGAGCAGTACTTC
CDR3 protein: CASSELGKTYEQYF

J gene: TRBJ1-2
clone size: -
D gene: -
V gene: TRBV12-3/TRBV12-4
CDR3 DNA: TGTGCCAGCAGTTTGAAAGGGTCCGGCTACACCTTC
CDR3 protein: CASSLKGSGYTF

J gene: TRBJ1-5
clone size: -
D gene: -
V gene: TRBV12-3/TRBV12-4
CDR3 DNA: TGTGCCAGCAGCCCTCCTGGGGGGCGCGGTCAGCCCCAGCATTTT
CDR3 protein: CASSPPGGRGQPQHF

J gene: TRBJ2-7
clone size: many
D gene: TRBD1
V gene: TRBV12-3/TRBV12-4
CDR3 DNA: TGTGCCAGCAGTTTACCGGGACAGAGCTACGAGCAGTACTTC
CDR3 protein: CASSLPGQSYEQYF

J gene: TRBJ2-7
clone size: few
D gene: -
V gene: TRBV6-1
CDR3 DNA: TGTGCCAGCAGTGAACGGTGGGTCTACGAGCAGTACTTC
CDR3 protein: CASSERWVYEQYF

J gene: TRBJ2-7
clone size: -
D gene: TRBD2
V gene: TRBV6-2/TRBV6-3
CDR3 DNA: TGTGCCAGCAGCCGGACTAGCGGGGGCCCCCAAAGCTTCTACGAGCAGTACTTC
CDR3 protein: CASSRTSGGPQSFYEQYF

J gene: TRBJ2-2
clone size: -
D gene: -
V gene: TRBV6-1
CDR3 DNA: TGTGCCAGCAGTGCGGGACGGCTCGCCGGGGAGCTGTTTTTT
CDR3 protein: CASSAGRLAGELFF

J gene: TRBJ2-2
clone size: many
D gene: TRBD2
V gene: TRBV5-1
CDR3 DNA: TGCGCCAGCAGCCTAGCGGGAGTCGACACCGGGGAGCTGTTTTTT
CDR3 protein: CASSLAGVDTGELFF

J gene: TRBJ1-3
clone size: many
D gene: -
V gene: TRBV30
CDR3 DNA: TGTGCCTGGAAAAGGGCTGGAAACACCATATATTTT
CDR3 protein: CAWKRAGNTIYF

J gene: TRBJ1-2
clone size: -
D gene: -
V gene: TRBV7-2
CDR3 DNA: TGTGCCAGCAGCTTATTCTTGACTGACTATGGCTACACCTTC
CDR3 protein: CASSLFLTDYGYTF

J gene: TRBJ1-5
clone size: many
D gene: -
V gene: TRBV20-1
CDR3 DNA: TGCAGTGCTAGAGCCCCATTCTTAGACAGAAGCAATCAGCCCCAGCATTTT
CDR3 protein: CSARAPFLDRSNQPQHF

J gene: TRBJ1-5
clone size: many
D gene: TRBD1
V gene: TRBV6-2/TRBV6-3
CDR3 DNA: TGTGCCAGCAGGGAGGACAGGCTGAGTCAGCCCCAGCATTTT
CDR3 protein: CASREDRLSQPQHF

J gene: TRBJ2-7
clone size: many
D gene: -
V gene: TRBV11-2
CDR3 DNA: TGTGCCAGCAGTAAGGGGGTGGGGGAGCAGTACTTC
CDR3 protein: CASSKGVGEQYF

J gene: TRBJ2-7
clone size: many
D gene: -
V gene: TRBV6-5
CDR3 DNA: TGTGCCAGCAGCCTATTTCCCGGGCCTATCCCCATCGAGCAGTACTTC
CDR3 protein: CASSLFPGPIPIEQYF

J gene: TRBJ2-7
clone size: -
D gene: -
V gene: TRBV5-4
CDR3 DNA: TGTGCCAGCAGCGGGGCCACCGGGACGGGGACCTACGAGCAGTACTTC
CDR3 protein: CASSGATGTGTYEQYF

J gene: TRBJ1-1
clone size: many
D gene: -
V gene: TRBV27
CDR3 DNA: TGTGCCAGCAGTTCAAACGCAGGCCGCAACACTGAAGCTTTCTTT
CDR3 protein: CASSSNAGRNTEAFF

J gene: TRBJ2-7
clone size: -
D gene: -
V gene: TRBV6-1
CDR3 DNA: TGTGCCAGCATGGGGGTTAGCTCCTACGAGCAGTACTTC
CDR3 protein: CASMGVSSYEQYF

J gene: TRBJ2-7
clone size: -
D gene: -
V gene: TRBV7-2
CDR3 DNA: TGTGCCAGCAGCTCTGATAGCGGATCCTACGAGCAGTACTTC
CDR3 protein: CASSSDSGSYEQYF

J gene: TRBJ2-7
clone size: few
D gene: -
V gene: TRBV18
CDR3 DNA: TGTGCCAGCTCATCAGGGGACAACTACGAGCAGTACTTC
CDR3 protein: CASSSGDNYEQYF

J gene: TRBJ1-1
clone size: many
D gene: -
V gene: TRBV6-1
CDR3 DNA: TGTGCCAGCAGTGAAGTGGGCGAGGGAGCTGAAGCTTTCTTT
CDR3 protein: CASSEVGEGAEAFF

J gene: TRBJ1-2
clone size: many
D gene: TRBD1
V gene: TRBV28
CDR3 DNA: TGTGCCAGCAGTCCCCCGGGACAGACAGACTATGGCTACACCTTC
CDR3 protein: CASSPPGQTDYGYTF

J gene: TRBJ1-6
clone size: many
D gene: TRBD1
V gene: TRBV6-1
CDR3 DNA: TGTGCCAGCAGACAGGGGGGGAATTCACCCCTCCACTTT
CDR3 protein: CASRQGGNSPLHF

J gene: TRBJ1-2
clone size: many
D gene: -
V gene: TRBV29-1
CDR3 DNA: TGCAGCGCATACGATTTGGGCAGGGGCAACTATGGCTACACCTTC
CDR3 protein: CSAYDLGRGNYGYTF

J gene: TRBJ1-1
clone size: many
D gene: TRBD1
V gene: TRBV10-3
CDR3 DNA: TGTGCCATCAGTGAGAGGGATCGGGACAGAGGCACTGAAGCTTTCTTT
CDR3 protein: CAISERDRDRGTEAFF

J gene: TRBJ2-7
clone size: once
D gene: -
V gene: TRBV6-5
CDR3 DNA: TGTGCCAGCAGTTACTCGGGCGGTAAGGGAGATTCCTACGAGCAGTACTTC
CDR3 protein: CASSYSGGKGDSYEQYF

J gene: TRBJ2-2
clone size: many
D gene: -
V gene: TRBV19
CDR3 DNA: TGTGCCAGTAGTATTTGGCAGGGATCTAACACCGGGGAGCTGTTTTTT
CDR3 protein: CASSIWQGSNTGELFF

J gene: TRBJ2-5
clone size: few
D gene: -
V gene: TRBV2
CDR3 DNA: TGTGCCAGCAGTGAAACGGGGCACGAGACCCAGTACTTC
CDR3 protein: CASSETGHETQYF

J gene: TRBJ2-2
clone size: -
D gene: TRBD2
V gene: TRBV6-5
CDR3 DNA: TGTGCCAGCAGTAGCTCGGGACTACGGAACACCGGGGAGCTGTTTTTT
CDR3 protein: CASSSSGLRNTGELFF

J gene: TRBJ1-2
clone size: -
D gene: TRBD1
V gene: TRBV28
CDR3 DNA: TGTGCCAGCAGTACAGGGGGGAAGAACTATGGCTACACCTTC
CDR3 protein: CASSTGGKNYGYTF